The 19 T cell receptor beta chains below all came from one sample that was sequenced in a study of T cell responses to AZD1222 COVID-19 vaccine. Generated by immunoSEQ multiplex PCR, the TCRdb table keeps only in-frame clones and is missing some. This table holds more than 100,000 clones, 89% found once. This specimen consisted of peripheral blood, obtained on day 0 of AZD1222 vaccination. These TCRs come from an adult in good health.

In its sample, this clone was seen once. The chain recombines TRBV11-2 with TRBJ2-1; 13 bases fit TRBD2. The germline CDR1 and CDR2 sequences are SGHAT and FQNNGV. The length of the CDR3 is 16 residues. Unmatched junction bases numbered 8, after V lost 5 bases and J lost 7 bases. In DNA, the CDR3 is TGTGCCAGCAGCAACCCGGGACTAGCGGGACCAAATGAGCAGTTCTTC. Protein sequence: CASSNPGLAGPNEQFF.

V usage is TRBV2 and J usage is TRBJ1-2; a weak D match, TRBD1 (6 bases). Germline V gene sequence: CDR1 SNHLY, CDR2 FYNNEI. Trimming took off 8 bases at V and 4 bases at J, with 11 bases between the two ends. The CDR3 totals 12 residues. CDR3 sequence: CASRRQVYGYTF. The CDR3 nucleotides read TGTGCCAGCCGGCGACAGGTCTATGGCTACACCTTC.

CDR3: CASSLARFRGVISLESTGELFF. CDR3 DNA: TGTGCCAGCAGCTTAGCCCGCTTCAGGGGAGTAATTTCCCTAGAGAGCACCGGGGAGCTGTTTTTT. The chain couples TRBV7-2 to TRBJ2-2, with D maybe TRBD1 (6 bases). The germline V and J ends were trimmed by 0 bases and 4 bases, with 30 bases remaining between them. The CDR3 is made up of 22 amino acids. Germline CDR1 and CDR2: SGHTA and FQGNSA.

CDR3 residues: CASSEVSGGYNEQFF. The CDR3 DNA sequence: TGTGCCAGCAGTGAAGTTAGCGGGGGCTACAATGAGCAGTTCTTC. The V call is TRBV6-1, the J call TRBJ2-1; 9 positions match TRBD2. The CDR3 is 15 residues long. The V segment lost 1 base and the J segment 3 bases; nucleotides outside the gene matches: 1. The germline gives CDR1 MNHNS, CDR2 SASEGT.

V and J are TRBV5-6 and TRBJ2-1, with 9 bases identical to TRBD2. V lost 3 bases to trimming and J lost 8 bases; unmatched junction nucleotides: 6. The germline V gene has CDR1 SGHDT and CDR2 YYEEEE. The CDR3 loop spans 14 amino acids. DNA for the CDR3: TGTGCCAGCAGCTCCGGACTAGCGAGTTATGAGCAGTTCTTC. This gives the protein CASSSGLASYEQFF.

This clone has a count of ten or more. The chain couples TRBV9 to TRBJ2-2, with D uncertain. The CDR3 sequence is 13 residues long. V was cut by 0 bases and J by 7 bases, with 7 bases left in between. Germline-derived CDR1 and CDR2 are SGDLS and YYNGEE. This CDR3 is CASSVEGDGELFF. CDR3 nucleotides: TGTGCCAGCAGCGTAGAAGGCGACGGGGAGCTGTTTTTT.

V and J are TRBV6-5 and TRBJ1-6; 10 nucleotides match TRBD1. The junction had 15 bases not matched to a gene; V was cut back by 6 bases and J by 19 bases. The germline gives CDR1 MNHEY, CDR2 SVGAGI. CDR3 size: 14 residues. The CDR3, as DNA: TGTGCCAGCAGCTCACCGGGGACAGGGGTAATTCCTCACTTT. Translating it yields CASSSPGTGVIPHF.

The chain recombines TRBV19 with TRBJ1-3, with TRBD1 identical over 8 bases. The ends lost 6 bases at V and 0 bases at J; junction bases unmatched: 16. The germline V gene encodes CDR1 LNHDA and CDR2 SQIVND (reference sequence). The CDR3 contains 19 residues. As DNA, the CDR3 is TGTGCCAGTAGCCGATGGACAGGGCCGGTCGGGAGCTCTGGAAACACCATATATTTT. Translation gives CASSRWTGPVGSSGNTIYF.

J is TRBJ2-1 and V is TRBV11-3; D remains ambiguous. Between the trimmed V and J ends, which lost 5 bases and 2 bases, there was a span of 16 bases. Germline V gene sequence: CDR1 SGHNT, CDR2 YENEEA. This CDR3 comprises 16 residues. CDR3 sequence: CASSPEPYSTYNEQFF. The CDR3 DNA follows: TGTGCCAGCAGCCCCGAGCCTTATTCGACCTACAATGAGCAGTTCTTC.

This sequence joins TRBV5-1 and TRBJ1-2; D remains ambiguous. Trimming removed 0 bases from V and 2 bases from J, with 11 bases in between. This CDR3 comprises 15 residues. Germline CDR1 and CDR2: SGHRS and YFSETQ. CDR3 coding DNA: TGCGCCAGCAGCTTGGGAAGGCAGAGCAACTATGGCTACACCTTC. Translating gives CASSLGRQSNYGYTF.

The rearrangement joins TRBV19 to TRBJ2-7, with a possible D match to TRBD1 (5 bases). Germline CDR1 is LNHDA and CDR2 is SQIVND (reference sequence). V was cut by 4 bases and J by 7 bases, with 17 bases left in between. This CDR3 region has 14 residues. The DNA for the CDR3 is TGTGCCAGTAGTACCTCCGGGCAGGGCCTAGAGCAGTACTTC. It is translated as CASSTSGQGLEQYF.

This chain links TRBV10-3 with TRBJ1-1; 7 bases agree with TRBD1. Looked up from germline, CDR1 is ENHRY and CDR2 is SYGVKD. This CDR3 contains 15 residues. The V segment lost 11 bases and the J segment 0 bases; nucleotides outside the gene matches: 12. This CDR3 is CAYSQGDPMNTEAFF. The CDR3 DNA reads TGTGCCTATTCCCAGGGGGACCCTATGAACACTGAAGCTTTCTTT.

This rearrangement joins TRBV11-3 to TRBJ2-3; 8 bases are a match to TRBD2. This CDR3 contains 18 residues. Germline V gene sequence: CDR1 SGHNT, CDR2 YENEEA. After removal of 1 base from V and 2 bases from J, the junction contained 11 bases not matched to a gene. CDR3 nucleotide sequence: TGTGCCAGCAGCTTAGTTAGGGGTAAACTAGCGGACACAGATACGCAGTATTTT. Protein product: CASSLVRGKLADTDTQYF.

V is TRBV3-1 (or the pseudogene TRBV3-2) and J is TRBJ2-7; D ambiguous. CDR1 and CDR2 from the germline V gene are LGHDT and YNNKEL (reference sequence). This CDR3 contains 12 residues. V was clipped by 3 bases and J by 0 bases, with 3 bases between them. The CDR3, as DNA: TGTGCCAGCAGCCACGCCTCCTACGAGCAGTACTTC. Translation gives CASSHASYEQYF.

This sequence joins TRBV11-2 and TRBJ1-1, with 8 nucleotides matching TRBD1. From germline, CDR1 is SGHAT and CDR2 FQNNGV. Trimming at V came to 5 bases and at J to 2 bases, leaving 7 bases not matched to a gene. The CDR3 is 15 amino acids. CDR3 bases: TGTGCCAGCAGCGATTCAGGGGGCGGTAACACTGAAGCTTTCTTT. Translating gives CASSDSGGGNTEAFF.

This rearrangement joins TRBV6-5 to TRBJ1-6, with D unclear. The CDR3 has 13 amino acids. Deletions cut 10 bases from V and 9 bases from J, with 16 bases between. The germline V gene has CDR1 MNHEY and CDR2 SVGAGI. CDR3 in amino acids: CATRTDLGSPLHF. For the CDR3, the DNA is TGTGCCACCCGAACAGACCTCGGTTCACCCCTCCACTTT.

The genes are TRBV7-2 and TRBJ1-5, with a tentative D call TRBD1 (5 bases). Germline V gene sequence: CDR1 SGHTA, CDR2 FQGNSA. There are 14 residues in the CDR3. V lost 1 base and J lost 9, with 13 bases in between. CDR3 nucleotides: TGTGCCAGCAGCTTAGGTTCCGGGGGGAGGCCCCAGCATTTT. Translating gives CASSLGSGGRPQHF.

CDR3 in DNA: TGTGCCAGCAGCGGACAGGGTTTGAAGGGCTATGGCTACACCTTC. Amino acid sequence: CASSGQGLKGYGYTF. V and J are TRBV2 and TRBJ1-2, with 8 bases aligning to TRBD1. This CDR3 comprises 15 residues. Germline CDR1 reads SNHLY; CDR2 reads FYNNEI. V lost 6 bases to trimming and J lost 4 bases; unmatched junction nucleotides: 10. Together with reference TRBV2 and TRBJ1-2, the CDR3 gives the full variable domain: EPEVTQTPSHQVTQMGQEVILRCVPISNHLYFYWYRQILGQKVEFLVSFYNNEISEKSEIFDDQFSVERPDGSNFTLKIRSTKLEDSAMYFCASSGQGLKGYGYTFGSGTRLTVV.

The J gene is TRBJ1-2, the V gene TRBV3-1 (or the pseudogene TRBV3-2); D perhaps matches TRBD1 (5 bases). This CDR3 has 14 residues. The germline gives CDR1 LGHDT, CDR2 YNNKEL (reference sequence). V shed 2 bases and J shed 4 bases, with 11 bases lying between them. CDR3: CASSQFRQIYGYTF. As DNA, the CDR3 is TGTGCCAGCAGCCAATTCCGACAGATCTATGGCTACACCTTC.